These T cell receptor beta chains were read from a single sample in a study of memory CD4+ T cells and cytomegalovirus serostatus. Only in-frame clones appear in the TCRdb table, and some are missing; sequencing was by immunoSEQ multiplex PCR. The sample includes about 40,000 clones, over 70% of them seen just once. The sample comprised memory CD4+ T cells from blood. Receptor source: an adult in good health and CMV-seronegative. Both conserved end residues are part of each CDR3. D genes are given only for firm matches. Not every row has a clone size; where given, it reads once, few, many or a size class.

d_call clone_size j_call v_call cdr3_nt cdr3_aa
TRBD1 - TRBJ1-1 TRBV29-1 TGCAGCGTTGAAGATCGTCAGGGGGCCCTTCACACTGAAGCTTTCTTT CSVEDRQGALHTEAFF
TRBD2 few TRBJ2-2 TRBV5-1 TGCGCCAGCAGCTGGAGGGAAGGGCGGGGGAGAACGAACACCGGGGAGCTGTTTTTT CASSWREGRGRTNTGELFF
TRBD2 once TRBJ2-3 TRBV9 TGTGCCAGCAGCGGAGGACTAGCGGGGGTAGATACGCAGTATTTT CASSGGLAGVDTQYF
- - TRBJ2-7 TRBV25-1 TGTGCCAGCAGCCTCACACGACCACCTTACGAGCAGTACTTC CASSLTRPPYEQYF
- - TRBJ2-7 TRBV27 TGTGCCAGCAAACGTAACAACGAGCAGTACTTC CASKRNNEQYF
- - TRBJ1-1 TRBV7-2 TGTGCCAGCAGCTACAGGGTAAGCACTGAAGCTTTCTTT CASSYRVSTEAFF
- - TRBJ2-7 TRBV19 TGTGCCAGTAGTATCAGTAACTACGAGCAGTACTTC CASSISNYEQYF
TRBD1 - TRBJ1-1 TRBV27 TGTGCCAGCAGTGTCCTTACAGGGGCAACTGAAGCTTTCTTT CASSVLTGATEAFF
- - TRBJ1-2 TRBV6-5 TGTGCCAGCAGCCCGGCCTCTAACTATGGCTACACCTTC CASSPASNYGYTF
- - TRBJ1-5 TRBV6-6 TGTGCCAGCAGTGACCAGGGGTATCAGCCCCAGCATTTT CASSDQGYQPQHF